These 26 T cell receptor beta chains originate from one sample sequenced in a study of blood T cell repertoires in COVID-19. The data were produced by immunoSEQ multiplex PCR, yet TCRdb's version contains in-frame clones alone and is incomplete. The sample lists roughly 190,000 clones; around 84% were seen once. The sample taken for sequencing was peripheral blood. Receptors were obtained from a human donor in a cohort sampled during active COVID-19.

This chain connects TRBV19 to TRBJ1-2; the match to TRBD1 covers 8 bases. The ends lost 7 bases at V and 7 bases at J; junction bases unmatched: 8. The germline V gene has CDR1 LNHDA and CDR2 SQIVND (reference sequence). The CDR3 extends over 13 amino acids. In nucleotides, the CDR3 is TGTGCCAGTAATGACAGGGGTTTGAGTGGCTACACCTTC. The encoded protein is CASNDRGLSGYTF. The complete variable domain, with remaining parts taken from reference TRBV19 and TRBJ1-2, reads DGGITQSPKYLFRKEGQNVTLSCEQNLNHDAMYWYRQDPGQGLRLIYYSQIVNDFQKGDIAEGYSVSREKKESFPLTVTSAQKNPTAFYLCASNDRGLSGYTFGSGTRLTVV.

CDR3 nucleotide sequence: TGTGCCAGCAGCATAGGACAGGGAGTGGAGACCCAGTACTTC. Translated, it gives CASSIGQGVETQYF. The genes are TRBV7-9 and TRBJ2-5; 8 nucleotides line up with TRBD1. This CDR3 contains 14 residues. Trimming took 5 bases from V and 5 from J; bases not matched to a gene: 7. Germline V gene sequence: CDR1 SEHNR, CDR2 FQNEAQ (reference sequence).

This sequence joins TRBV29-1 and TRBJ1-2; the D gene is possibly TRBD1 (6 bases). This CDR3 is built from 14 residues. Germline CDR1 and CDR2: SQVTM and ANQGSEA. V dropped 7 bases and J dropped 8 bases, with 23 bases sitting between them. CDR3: CSARLQGTERGYTF. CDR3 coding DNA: TGCAGCGCGAGATTACAGGGCACGGAACGGGGCTACACCTTC.

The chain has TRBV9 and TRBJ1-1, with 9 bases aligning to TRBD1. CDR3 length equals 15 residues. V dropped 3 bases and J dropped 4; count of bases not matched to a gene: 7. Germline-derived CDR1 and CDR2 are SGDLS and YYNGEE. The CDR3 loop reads CASSALQGASTEAFF. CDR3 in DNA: TGTGCCAGCAGCGCTCTACAGGGGGCGTCCACTGAAGCTTTCTTT.

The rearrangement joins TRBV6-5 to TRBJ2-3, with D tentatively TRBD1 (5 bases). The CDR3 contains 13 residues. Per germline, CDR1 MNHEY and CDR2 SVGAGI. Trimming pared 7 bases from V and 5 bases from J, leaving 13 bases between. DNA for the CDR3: TGTGCCAGCACCCAGGGAAGGGGAGATACGCAGTATTTT. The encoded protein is CASTQGRGDTQYF.

The CDR3 here is CASSLAGGTSPSYEQYF. The CDR3 nucleotides are TGTGCCAGCAGTTTGGCAGGGGGAACCTCCCCCTCCTACGAGCAGTACTTC. The J gene is TRBJ2-7, the V gene TRBV28; 7 bases are shared with TRBD1. Germline assignment: CDR1 MDHEN and CDR2 SYDVKM. The CDR3 extends over 17 amino acids. The V gene end was trimmed by 3 bases and the J gene end by 0 bases; junction bases not matched to a gene: 11.

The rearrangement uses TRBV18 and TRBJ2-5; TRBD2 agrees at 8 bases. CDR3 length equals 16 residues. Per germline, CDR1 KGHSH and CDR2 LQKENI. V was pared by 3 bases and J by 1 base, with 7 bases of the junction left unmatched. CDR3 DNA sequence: TGTGCCAGCTCACCCCTAGCGGGCTTCTCCCAAGAGACCCAGTACTTC. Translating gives CASSPLAGFSQETQYF.

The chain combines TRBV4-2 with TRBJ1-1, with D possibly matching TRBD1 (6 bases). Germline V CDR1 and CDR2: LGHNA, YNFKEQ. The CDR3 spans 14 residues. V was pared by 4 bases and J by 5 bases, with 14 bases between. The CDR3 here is CASSRPQQGTEAFF. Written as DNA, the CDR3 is TGTGCCAGCAGCCGCCCTCAACAGGGAACTGAAGCTTTCTTT.

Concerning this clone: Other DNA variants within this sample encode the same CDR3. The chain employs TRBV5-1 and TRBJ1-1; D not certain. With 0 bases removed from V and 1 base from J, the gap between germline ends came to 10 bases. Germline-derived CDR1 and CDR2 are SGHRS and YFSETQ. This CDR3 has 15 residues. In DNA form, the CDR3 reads TGCGCCAGCAGCTTGGCCACTGCAGGGAACACTGAAGCTTTCTTT. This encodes CASSLATAGNTEAFF.

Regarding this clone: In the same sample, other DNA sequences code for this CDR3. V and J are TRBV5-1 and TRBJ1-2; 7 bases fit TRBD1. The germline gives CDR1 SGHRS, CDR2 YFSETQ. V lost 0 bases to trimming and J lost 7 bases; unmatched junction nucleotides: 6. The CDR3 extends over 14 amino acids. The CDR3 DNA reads TGCGCCAGCAGCTTGGAGGGGGCGCGGGGTGGCTACACCTTC. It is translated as CASSLEGARGGYTF.

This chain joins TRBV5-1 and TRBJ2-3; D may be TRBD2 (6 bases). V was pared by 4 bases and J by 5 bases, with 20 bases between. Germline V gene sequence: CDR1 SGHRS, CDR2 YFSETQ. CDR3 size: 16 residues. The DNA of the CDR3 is TGCGCCAGCAGCGCGAAGGGACTCCTCGGGGTAGATACGCAGTATTTT. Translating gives CASSAKGLLGVDTQYF. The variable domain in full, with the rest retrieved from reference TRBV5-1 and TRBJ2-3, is KAGVTQTPRYLIKTRGQQVTLSCSPISGHRSVSWYQQTPGQGLQFLFEYFSETQRNKGNFPGRFSGRQFSNSRSEMNVSTLELGDSALYLCASSAKGLLGVDTQYFGPGTRLTVL.

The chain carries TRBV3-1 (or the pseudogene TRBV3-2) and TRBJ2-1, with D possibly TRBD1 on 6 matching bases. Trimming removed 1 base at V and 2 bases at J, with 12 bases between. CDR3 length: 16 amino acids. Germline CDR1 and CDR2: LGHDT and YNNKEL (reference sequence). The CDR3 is CASSQGVTGTYNEQFF. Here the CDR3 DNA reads TGTGCCAGCAGCCAAGGGGTTACAGGGACCTACAATGAGCAGTTCTTC.

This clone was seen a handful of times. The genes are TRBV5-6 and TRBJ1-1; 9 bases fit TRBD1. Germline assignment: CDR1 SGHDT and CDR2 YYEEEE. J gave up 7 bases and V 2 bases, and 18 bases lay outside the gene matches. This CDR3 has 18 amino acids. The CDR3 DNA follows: TGTGCCAGCAGCTTTGCGCTATCCCCCGGGACAGGGACCGTTGAAGCTTTCTTT. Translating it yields CASSFALSPGTGTVEAFF.

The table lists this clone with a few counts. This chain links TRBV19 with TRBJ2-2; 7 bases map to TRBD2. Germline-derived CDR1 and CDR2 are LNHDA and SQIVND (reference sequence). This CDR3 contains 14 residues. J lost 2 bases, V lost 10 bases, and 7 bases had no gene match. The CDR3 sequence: CATRGDGNTGELFF. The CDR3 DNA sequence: TGTGCCACCCGGGGGGACGGAAACACCGGGGAGCTGTTTTTT.

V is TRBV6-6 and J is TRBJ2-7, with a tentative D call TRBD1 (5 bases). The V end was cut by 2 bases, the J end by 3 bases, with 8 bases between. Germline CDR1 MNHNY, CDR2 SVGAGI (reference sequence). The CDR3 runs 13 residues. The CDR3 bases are TGTGCCAGCAGTTACGGCAGGGACTACGAGCAGTACGTC. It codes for CASSYGRDYEQYV.

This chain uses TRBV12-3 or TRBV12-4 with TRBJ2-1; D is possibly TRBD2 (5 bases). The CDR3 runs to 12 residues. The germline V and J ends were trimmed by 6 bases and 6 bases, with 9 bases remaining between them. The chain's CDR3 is CASSRTSNEQFF. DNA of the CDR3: TGTGCCAGCAGCCGCACTAGCAATGAGCAGTTCTTC.

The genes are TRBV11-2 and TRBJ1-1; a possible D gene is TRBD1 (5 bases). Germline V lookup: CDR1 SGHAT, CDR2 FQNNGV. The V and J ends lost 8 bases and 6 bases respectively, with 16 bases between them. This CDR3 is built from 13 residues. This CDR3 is CASSLAQGAEAFF. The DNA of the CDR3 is TGTGCCAGCTCCTTAGCCCAAGGGGCTGAAGCTTTCTTT.

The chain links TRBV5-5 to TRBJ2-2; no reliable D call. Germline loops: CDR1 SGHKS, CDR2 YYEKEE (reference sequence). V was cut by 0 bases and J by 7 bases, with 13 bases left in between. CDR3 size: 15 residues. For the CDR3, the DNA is TGTGCCAGCAGCTTGGTACAGTTGCCCATCGGGGAGCTGTTTTTT. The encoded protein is CASSLVQLPIGELFF. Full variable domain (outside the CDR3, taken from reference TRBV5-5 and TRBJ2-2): DAGVTQSPTHLIKTRGQQVTLRCSPISGHKSVSWYQQVLGQGPQFIFQYYEKEERGRGNFPDRFSARQFPNYSSELNVNALLLGDSALYLCASSLVQLPIGELFFGEGSRLTVL.

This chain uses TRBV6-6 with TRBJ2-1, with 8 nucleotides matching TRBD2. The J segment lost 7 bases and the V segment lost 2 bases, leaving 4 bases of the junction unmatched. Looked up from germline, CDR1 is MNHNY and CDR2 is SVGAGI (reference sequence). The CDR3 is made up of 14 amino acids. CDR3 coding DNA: TGTGCCAGCAGTTACCCTTCTAGCGGGAATGAGCAGTTCTTC. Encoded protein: CASSYPSSGNEQFF.

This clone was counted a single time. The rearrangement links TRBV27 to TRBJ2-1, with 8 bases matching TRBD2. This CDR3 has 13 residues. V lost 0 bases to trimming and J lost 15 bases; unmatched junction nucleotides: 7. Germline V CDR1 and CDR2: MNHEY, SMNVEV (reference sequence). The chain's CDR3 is CASSLSTGTRGFF. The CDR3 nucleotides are TGTGCCAGCAGTTTATCAACCGGGACTAGGGGGTTCTTC.

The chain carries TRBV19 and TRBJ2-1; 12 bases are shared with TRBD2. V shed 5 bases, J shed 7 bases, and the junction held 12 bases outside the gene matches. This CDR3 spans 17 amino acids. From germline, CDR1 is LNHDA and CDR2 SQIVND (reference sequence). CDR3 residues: CASSPDRLAGASNEQFF. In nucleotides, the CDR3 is TGTGCCAGTAGTCCCGACCGACTAGCGGGAGCTTCTAATGAGCAGTTCTTC.

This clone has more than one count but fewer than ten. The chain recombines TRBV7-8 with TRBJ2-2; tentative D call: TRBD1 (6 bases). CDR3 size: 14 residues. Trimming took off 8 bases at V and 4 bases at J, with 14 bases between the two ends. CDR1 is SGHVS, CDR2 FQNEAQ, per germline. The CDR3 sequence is CASGTGQSTGELFF. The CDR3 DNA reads TGTGCCAGCGGTACAGGGCAATCCACCGGGGAGCTGTTTTTT.

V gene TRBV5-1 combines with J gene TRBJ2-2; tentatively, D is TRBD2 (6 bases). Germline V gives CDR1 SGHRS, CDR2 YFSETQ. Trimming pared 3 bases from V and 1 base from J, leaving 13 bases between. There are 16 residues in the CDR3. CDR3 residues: CASSSRVGLNTGELFF. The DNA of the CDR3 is TGCGCCAGCAGCTCCCGGGTGGGACTGAACACCGGGGAGCTGTTTTTT. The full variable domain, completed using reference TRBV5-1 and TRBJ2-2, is KAGVTQTPRYLIKTRGQQVTLSCSPISGHRSVSWYQQTPGQGLQFLFEYFSETQRNKGNFPGRFSGRQFSNSRSEMNVSTLELGDSALYLCASSSRVGLNTGELFFGEGSRLTVL.

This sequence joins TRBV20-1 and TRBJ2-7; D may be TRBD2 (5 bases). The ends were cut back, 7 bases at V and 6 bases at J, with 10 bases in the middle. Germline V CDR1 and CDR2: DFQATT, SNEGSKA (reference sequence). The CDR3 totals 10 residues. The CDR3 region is CSGGSSEQYF. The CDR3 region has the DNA TGCAGTGGAGGGTCGTCCGAGCAGTACTTC.

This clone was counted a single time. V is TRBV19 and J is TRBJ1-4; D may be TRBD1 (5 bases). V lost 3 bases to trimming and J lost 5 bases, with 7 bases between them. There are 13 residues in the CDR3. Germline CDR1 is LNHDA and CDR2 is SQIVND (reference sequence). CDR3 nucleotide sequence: TGTGCCAGTAGTATCAGGGCGAATGAAAAACTGTTTTTT. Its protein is CASSIRANEKLFF.

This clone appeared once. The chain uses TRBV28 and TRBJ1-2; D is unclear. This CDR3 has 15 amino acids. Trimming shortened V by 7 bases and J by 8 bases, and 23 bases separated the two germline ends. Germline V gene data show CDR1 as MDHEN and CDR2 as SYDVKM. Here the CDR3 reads CASNQPGGWVRGYTF. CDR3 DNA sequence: TGTGCCAGCAACCAACCAGGAGGGTGGGTGAGGGGCTACACCTTC.